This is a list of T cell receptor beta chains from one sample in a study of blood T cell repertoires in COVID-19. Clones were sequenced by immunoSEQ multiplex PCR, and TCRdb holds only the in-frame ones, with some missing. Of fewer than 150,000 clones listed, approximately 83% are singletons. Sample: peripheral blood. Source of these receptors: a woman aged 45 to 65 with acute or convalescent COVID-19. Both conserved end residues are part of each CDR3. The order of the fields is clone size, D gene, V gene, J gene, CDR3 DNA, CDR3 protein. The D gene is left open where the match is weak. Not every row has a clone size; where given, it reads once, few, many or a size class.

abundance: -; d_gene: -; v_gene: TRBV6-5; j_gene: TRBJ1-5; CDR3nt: TGTGCCAGCAGGCCCCTCCCCGGGCCCCAGCATTTT; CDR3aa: CASRPLPGPQHF
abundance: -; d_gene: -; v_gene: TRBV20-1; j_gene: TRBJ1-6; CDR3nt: TGCAGTGCTAGTCTGGGAGCGTCCTATAATTCACCCCTCCACTTT; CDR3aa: CSASLGASYNSPLHF
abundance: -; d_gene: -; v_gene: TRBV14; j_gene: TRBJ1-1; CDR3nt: TGTGCCAGCAGCTTCGGGGGGAAGACTGAAGCTTTCTTT; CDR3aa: CASSFGGKTEAFF
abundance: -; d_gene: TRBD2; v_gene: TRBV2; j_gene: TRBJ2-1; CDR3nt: TGTGCCAGCAGTGAAGGTCTAGCGGGGGTCCATGAGCAGTTCTTC; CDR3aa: CASSEGLAGVHEQFF
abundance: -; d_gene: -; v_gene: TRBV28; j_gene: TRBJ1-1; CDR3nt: TGTGCCAGCAGTTTATTGCGCCGTGAAGCTTTCTTT; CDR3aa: CASSLLRREAFF
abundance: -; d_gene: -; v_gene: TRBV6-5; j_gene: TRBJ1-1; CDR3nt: TGTGCCAGCACTCGGGGGGCGCGGAACACTGAAGCTTTCTTT; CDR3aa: CASTRGARNTEAFF
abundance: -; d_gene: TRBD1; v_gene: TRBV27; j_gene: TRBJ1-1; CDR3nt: TGTGCCAGCAGTTTATCGATCAGGGGGTGGACTGAAGCTTTCTTT; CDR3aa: CASSLSIRGWTEAFF
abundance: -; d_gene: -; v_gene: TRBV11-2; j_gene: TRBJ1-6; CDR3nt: TGTGCCAGCAGCCGGGAGCCTAGGCAGTATAATTCACCCCTCCACTTT; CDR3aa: CASSREPRQYNSPLHF
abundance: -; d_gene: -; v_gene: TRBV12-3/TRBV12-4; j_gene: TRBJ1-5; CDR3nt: TGTGCCAGCAAAAGACAGGATCAGCCCCAGCATTTT; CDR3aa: CASKRQDQPQHF
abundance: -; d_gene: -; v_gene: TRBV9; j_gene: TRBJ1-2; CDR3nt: TGTGCCAGCAGCGTAGACCCAGGGTTACTTGGCTATGGCTACACCTTC; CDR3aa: CASSVDPGLLGYGYTF
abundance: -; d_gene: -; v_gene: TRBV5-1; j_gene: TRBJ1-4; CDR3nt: TGCGCCAGCAGCTTGGTTGCGGGAGCGTATGCAACTAATGAAAAACTGTTTTTT; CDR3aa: CASSLVAGAYATNEKLFF
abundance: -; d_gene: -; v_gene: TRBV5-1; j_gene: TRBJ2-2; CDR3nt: TGCGCCAGCAGCTTTGGAGCGAAGTCTGGGGAGCTGTTTTTT; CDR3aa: CASSFGAKSGELFF
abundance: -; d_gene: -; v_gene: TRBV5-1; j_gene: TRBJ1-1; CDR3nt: TGCGCCAGCAGCTCCTCAGGGTTTCGCAACACTGAAGCTTTCTTT; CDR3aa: CASSSSGFRNTEAFF
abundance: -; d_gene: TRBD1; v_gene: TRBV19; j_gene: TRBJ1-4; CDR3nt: TGTGCCAGTACCGTGACAGGGTGGGATGAAAAACTGTTTTTT; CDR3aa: CASTVTGWDEKLFF
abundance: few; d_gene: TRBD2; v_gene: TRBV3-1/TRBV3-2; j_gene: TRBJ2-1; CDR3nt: TGTGCCAGCAGCCGCGGCAGCGGGGGGAGGAGCTCCTACAATGAGCAGTTCTTC; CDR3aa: CASSRGSGGRSSYNEQFF
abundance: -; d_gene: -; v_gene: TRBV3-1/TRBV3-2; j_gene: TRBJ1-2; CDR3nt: TGTGCCAGCAGCCAAGGGTCAGAAGGCTACACCTTC; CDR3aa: CASSQGSEGYTF
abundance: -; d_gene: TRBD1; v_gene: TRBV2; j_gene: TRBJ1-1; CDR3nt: TGTGCCAGCAGTGGGCGACAGGGGTGGACTGAAGCTTTCTTT; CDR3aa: CASSGRQGWTEAFF
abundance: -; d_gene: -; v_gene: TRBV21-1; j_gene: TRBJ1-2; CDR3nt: TGTGCCAGCAGAACGCAAAACAGGGGGCCGGGGCATGGCTACACCTTC; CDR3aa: CASRTQNRGPGHGYTF
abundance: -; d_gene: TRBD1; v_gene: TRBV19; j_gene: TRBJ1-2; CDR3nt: TGTGCCAGTTTCGGACAGGGGATGGACTATGGCTACACCTTC; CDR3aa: CASFGQGMDYGYTF
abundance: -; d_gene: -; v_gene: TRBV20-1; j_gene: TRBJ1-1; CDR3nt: TGCAGTGCCCCCATGAACACTGAAGCTTTCTTT; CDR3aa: CSAPMNTEAFF
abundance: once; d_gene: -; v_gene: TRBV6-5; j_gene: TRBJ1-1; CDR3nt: TGTGCCAGCATCAACAGAAAGAACACTGAAGCTTTCTTT; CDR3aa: CASINRKNTEAFF
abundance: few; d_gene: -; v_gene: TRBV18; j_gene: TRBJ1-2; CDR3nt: TGTGCCAGCTCTCGCGACCAGACAAGGGGCTACACCTTC; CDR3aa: CASSRDQTRGYTF
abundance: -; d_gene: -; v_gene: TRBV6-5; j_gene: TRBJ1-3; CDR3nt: TGTGCCAGCGGGGCCAACTCTGGAAACACCATATATTTT; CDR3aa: CASGANSGNTIYF
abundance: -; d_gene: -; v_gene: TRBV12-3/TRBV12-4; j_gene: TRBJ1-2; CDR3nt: TGTGCCAGCAGTTTATCTAGGAGGGAGGGCTACACCTTC; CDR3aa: CASSLSRREGYTF